This T cell receptor beta chain came from a study of PD-L1 blockade in urothelial cancer. The junction had 2 bases not matched to a gene; V was cut back by 4 bases and J by 0 bases. This CDR3 is built from 14 residues. The germline CDR1 and CDR2 sequences are MNHEY and SVGAGI. Time point specified: peripheral blood 6 weeks after treatment start. Patients' cancers were locally advanced or metastatic urothelial carcinomas. This table comes from immunoSEQ multiplex PCR, and its TCRdb copy is limited to in-frame clones, with some not included. The sample includes more than 60,000 clones, roughly 90% of them seen just once.

The TCR was taken from a man between 60 and 75 years old with urothelial cancer. The sequencing here drew on PBMCs, taken around atezolizumab (anti-PD-L1) treatment. This chain links TRBV6-5 with TRBJ1-2; 7 bases agree with TRBD1. The CDR3 spells CASSLQGANYGYTF. The DNA of the CDR3 is TGTGCCAGCAGTTTGCAGGGGGCTAACTATGGCTACACCTTC.